This TCR beta chain came from a study of control samples from healthy donors and cancer patients. The CDR3 contains 15 residues. V lost 3 bases, J lost 3 bases, and 5 bases stayed unmatched. Germline lookup yields CDR1 SGHRS and CDR2 YFSETQ. Produced via immunoSEQ multiplex PCR; TCRdb's table is partial and in-frame only. The data hold fewer than 20,000 clones, with about 86% observed a single time. The TCR originated in a woman aged 70-85 years with colorectal cancer. The V gene is TRBV5-1, the J gene TRBJ2-1, with TRBD2 matching 8 bases. The material sequenced was PBMCs. The CDR3 region has the DNA TGCGCCAGCAGCTACGGGGGGGCCGGCTACAATGAGCAGTTCTTC. Translation: CASSYGGAGYNEQFF.